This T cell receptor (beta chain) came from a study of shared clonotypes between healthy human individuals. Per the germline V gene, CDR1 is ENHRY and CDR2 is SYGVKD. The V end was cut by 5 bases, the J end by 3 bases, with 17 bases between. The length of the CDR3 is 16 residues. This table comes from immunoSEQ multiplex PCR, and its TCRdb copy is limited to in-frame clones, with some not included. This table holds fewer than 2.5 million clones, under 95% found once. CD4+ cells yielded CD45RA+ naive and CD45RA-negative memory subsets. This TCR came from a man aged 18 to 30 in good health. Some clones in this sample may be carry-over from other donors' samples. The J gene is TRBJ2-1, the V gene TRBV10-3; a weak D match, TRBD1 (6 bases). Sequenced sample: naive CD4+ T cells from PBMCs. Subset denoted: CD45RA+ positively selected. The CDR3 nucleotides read TGTGCCATCAGTACAGGGCCTAGGGGGAACTACAATGAGCAGTTCTTC. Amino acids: CAISTGPRGNYNEQFF.